The 21 T cell receptor beta chains below all came from one sample that was sequenced in a study of blood T cell repertoires in COVID-19. Method: immunoSEQ multiplex PCR; TCRdb's copy keeps in-frame clones and lacks some. The repertoire holds over 90,000 clones, with around nine tenths as singletons. Sequenced: peripheral blood. The source is a man in his fifties with acute or convalescent COVID-19.

The V call is TRBV5-1, the J call TRBJ2-3; 8 bases map to TRBD2. The CDR3 has 14 amino acids. Trimming cost V 6 bases and J 2 bases; bases outside gene matches: 5. Germline CDR1 is SGHRS and CDR2 is YFSETQ. The CDR3 sequence is CASTSGQHTDTQYF. As DNA, the CDR3 is TGCGCCAGCACTAGCGGGCAACACACAGATACGCAGTATTTT.

This chain joins TRBV10-3 and TRBJ1-1, with TRBD1 as a possible D gene (6 bases). Trimming left V 6 bases short and J 3 bases short, with 23 bases between. The CDR3 has 17 amino acids. In germline, CDR1 is ENHRY, CDR2 SYGVKD. The CDR3 coding sequence is TGTGCCATCAGGACCACAGGGAATTACTCATGGGACACTGAAGCTTTCTTT. It codes for CAIRTTGNYSWDTEAFF.

This chain uses TRBV7-9 with TRBJ1-1, with D maybe TRBD1 (6 bases). This CDR3 has 15 residues. The ends were cut back, 1 base at V and 4 bases at J, with 13 bases in the middle. Per germline, CDR1 SEHNR and CDR2 FQNEAQ (reference sequence). Here the CDR3 DNA reads TGTGCCAGCAGCTTAGGCGGACAGCGAAGCACTGAAGCTTTCTTT. Protein: CASSLGGQRSTEAFF.

This clone was recorded a few times. The CDR3 region has the DNA TGTGCCAGCAGCCCGAACCGACTGGCGGTGGATGAGACCCAGTACTTC. Its translation is CASSPNRLAVDETQYF. This chain uses TRBV3-1 (or the pseudogene TRBV3-2) with TRBJ2-5; D is ambiguous. V lost 4 bases, J lost 5 bases, and 20 bases lay in between. CDR3 size: 16 residues. Germline CDR1 is LGHDT and CDR2 is YNNKEL (reference sequence).

The rearrangement uses TRBV6-1 and TRBJ2-5, with TRBD2 identical over 12 bases. Per the germline V gene, CDR1 is MNHNS and CDR2 is SASEGT. The CDR3 is 19 residues long. V was clipped by 1 base and J by 0 bases; unmatched bases: 9. CDR3 protein: CASSEGLRLAGGYQETQYF. CDR3 nucleotides: TGTGCCAGCAGTGAAGGACTAAGGCTAGCGGGAGGGTACCAAGAGACCCAGTACTTC.

In DNA form, the CDR3 reads TGTGCCAGCAGCTTGCTCGGGGGGCCAGATAATGGCTACACCTTC. Translating it yields CASSLLGGPDNGYTF. This rearrangement joins TRBV5-4 to TRBJ1-2, with D possibly TRBD1 on 6 matching bases. Germline assignment: CDR1 SGHNT and CDR2 YYREEE (reference sequence). V shed 1 base and J shed 6 bases, with 16 bases lying between them. This CDR3 region has 15 residues.

V and J are TRBV9 and TRBJ1-3; TRBD1 agrees at 7 bases. The germline V gene has CDR1 SGDLS and CDR2 YYNGEE. The CDR3 is 15 amino acids. With V trimmed by 2 bases and J by 0 bases, 2 bases remained unmatched. The CDR3 loop reads CASSVRGDSGNTIYF. The CDR3 DNA reads TGTGCCAGCAGCGTCAGGGGGGACTCTGGAAACACCATATATTTT.

V is TRBV5-4 and J is TRBJ1-6; D is uncertain. This CDR3 is built from 14 residues. The ends were cut back, 0 bases at V and 5 bases at J, with 6 bases in the middle. Germline CDR1 is SGHNT and CDR2 is YYREEE (reference sequence). The DNA for the CDR3 is TGTGCCAGCAGCTTGGACAGAAATAATTCACCCCTCCACTTT. Its protein is CASSLDRNNSPLHF.

The genes are TRBV23-1 and TRBJ1-5, with TRBD1 matching 11 bases. TRBV23-1 is marked as an open reading frame, function uncertain. The CDR3 sequence is 16 residues long. V was clipped by 6 bases and J by 6 bases; unmatched bases: 10. CDR3 amino acids: CASSLGTGGDCQPQHF. CDR3 nucleotide sequence: TGCGCCAGCAGCCTCGGGACAGGGGGAGATTGTCAGCCCCAGCATTTT.

V gene TRBV11-2 combines with J gene TRBJ2-2; tentatively, D is TRBD2 (6 bases). Per germline, CDR1 SGHAT and CDR2 FQNNGV. This CDR3 is built from 15 residues. V gave up 5 bases and J gave up 4 bases, with 14 bases separating them. DNA of the CDR3: TGTGCCAGCAGCCCCCGCGGGGAAGCCACCGGGGAGCTGTTTTTT. It is translated as CASSPRGEATGELFF. The variable domain in full, completed from reference TRBV11-2 and TRBJ2-2, reads EAGVAQSPRYKIIEKRQSVAFWCNPISGHATLYWYQQILGQGPKLLIQFQNNGVVDDSQLPKDRFSAERLKGVDSTLKIQPAKLEDSAVYLCASSPRGEATGELFFGEGSRLTVL.

The gene calls are TRBV24-1 and TRBJ2-2; D remains ambiguous. CDR1 is KGHDR and CDR2 is SFDVKD in the germline V gene. The CDR3 totals 16 residues. Deletions cut 5 bases from V and 2 bases from J, with 14 bases between. Written as DNA, the CDR3 is TGTGCCACCAGTGCTACTACCCCCCCTAACACCGGGGAGCTGTTTTTT. As protein: CATSATTPPNTGELFF.

The chain couples TRBV4-3 to TRBJ2-3; 9 bases are a match to TRBD2. CDR1 is LGHNA and CDR2 is YSLEER in the germline V gene. The CDR3 has 17 amino acids. After removal of 1 base from V and 4 bases from J, the junction contained 9 bases not matched to a gene. Here the CDR3 DNA reads TGCGCCAGCAGCCAAGGCAGTGGGACTAGCTTTCCAGATACGCAGTATTTT. It is translated as CASSQGSGTSFPDTQYF.

This clone was seen once. V is TRBV5-1 and J is TRBJ2-4; TRBD1 agrees at 12 bases. Trimming took 3 bases from V and 2 from J; bases not matched to a gene: 6. This CDR3 contains 17 residues. Germline V CDR1 and CDR2: SGHRS, YFSETQ. The CDR3 here is CASSSGTGGWSKNIQYF. CDR3 bases: TGCGCCAGCAGCTCGGGGACAGGGGGCTGGTCCAAAAACATTCAGTACTTC. Full variable domain (remainder filled in from reference TRBV5-1 and TRBJ2-4): KAGVTQTPRYLIKTRGQQVTLSCSPISGHRSVSWYQQTPGQGLQFLFEYFSETQRNKGNFPGRFSGRQFSNSRSEMNVSTLELGDSALYLCASSSGTGGWSKNIQYFGAGTRLSVL.

This clone was picked up one time. V is TRBV29-1 and J is TRBJ1-1; D remains ambiguous. Looked up from germline, CDR1 is SQVTM and CDR2 is ANQGSEA. Deletions cut 6 bases from V and 13 bases from J, with 18 bases between. There are 11 residues in the CDR3. CDR3 protein: CSVMSARESFF. CDR3 nucleotides: TGCAGCGTAATGTCAGCCCGGGAGAGTTTCTTT.

CDR3 nucleotide sequence: TGTGCCATCAATAGCGGGAGTGAACAGTTCTTC. Translating gives CAINSGSEQFF. The V gene is TRBV10-3, the J gene TRBJ2-1; the match to TRBD2 covers 9 bases. Trimming cost V 7 bases and J 13 bases; bases outside gene matches: 5. Germline V gene lookup returns CDR1 ENHRY and CDR2 SYGVKD. The CDR3 is 11 residues long.

J is TRBJ1-4 and V is TRBV6-5; D is unresolved. Germline assignment: CDR1 MNHEY and CDR2 SVGAGI. CDR3 length: 14 residues. Trimming left V 2 bases short and J 4 bases short, with 8 bases between. This chain's CDR3 is CASSYGSGNEKLFF. In nucleotides, the CDR3 is TGTGCCAGCAGTTACGGCAGCGGTAATGAAAAACTGTTTTTT.

This clone was detected only once. V is TRBV14 and J is TRBJ1-5, with 7 bases identical to TRBD1. The CDR3 consists of 14 residues. Germline CDR1 is SGHDN and CDR2 is FVKESK. Trimming at V came to 4 bases and at J to 6 bases, leaving 6 bases not matched to a gene. The CDR3 sequence is CASSPTGAVQPQHF. The CDR3 region has the DNA TGTGCCAGCAGCCCCACAGGGGCAGTTCAGCCCCAGCATTTT.

The genes are TRBV15 and TRBJ2-7, with D perhaps TRBD1 (5 bases). CDR1 and CDR2 (germline): LNHNV, YYDKDF (reference sequence). CDR3 length: 14 residues. The V and J ends lost 3 bases and 1 base respectively, with 10 bases between them. The chain's CDR3 is CATSRIRGSYEQYF. CDR3 nucleotides: TGTGCCACCAGCAGGATAAGGGGATCCTACGAGCAGTACTTC.

The rearrangement links TRBV4-1 to TRBJ2-1; 8 nucleotides match TRBD2. This CDR3 has 15 amino acids. CDR1 and CDR2 from the germline V gene are MGHRA and YSYEKL. Trimming took 8 bases from V and 6 from J; bases not matched to a gene: 12. The CDR3 sequence: CASLAAGTRGNEQFF. The CDR3, as DNA: TGCGCCAGCCTAGCAGCCGGGACTAGGGGCAATGAGCAGTTCTTC.

The gene calls are TRBV5-5 and TRBJ2-3, with 7 bases matching TRBD1. The V gene's germline CDR1 is SGHKS and CDR2 YYEKEE (reference sequence). This CDR3 has 17 amino acids. V shed 2 bases and J 0 bases; nucleotides not matched to a gene: 9. CDR3 loop: CASSFYPTGSSTDTQYF. The CDR3 DNA is TGTGCCAGCAGCTTTTACCCGACAGGGTCGAGCACAGATACGCAGTATTTT.

The chain employs TRBV28 and TRBJ2-5; TRBD1 matches at 10 bases. Germline loops: CDR1 MDHEN, CDR2 SYDVKM. The V segment lost 8 bases and the J segment 2 bases; nucleotides outside the gene matches: 8. This CDR3 region has 15 residues. CDR3 in amino acids: CASGDRGRRQETQYF. CDR3 sequence (DNA): TGTGCCAGCGGTGACAGGGGGCGCAGACAAGAGACCCAGTACTTC.